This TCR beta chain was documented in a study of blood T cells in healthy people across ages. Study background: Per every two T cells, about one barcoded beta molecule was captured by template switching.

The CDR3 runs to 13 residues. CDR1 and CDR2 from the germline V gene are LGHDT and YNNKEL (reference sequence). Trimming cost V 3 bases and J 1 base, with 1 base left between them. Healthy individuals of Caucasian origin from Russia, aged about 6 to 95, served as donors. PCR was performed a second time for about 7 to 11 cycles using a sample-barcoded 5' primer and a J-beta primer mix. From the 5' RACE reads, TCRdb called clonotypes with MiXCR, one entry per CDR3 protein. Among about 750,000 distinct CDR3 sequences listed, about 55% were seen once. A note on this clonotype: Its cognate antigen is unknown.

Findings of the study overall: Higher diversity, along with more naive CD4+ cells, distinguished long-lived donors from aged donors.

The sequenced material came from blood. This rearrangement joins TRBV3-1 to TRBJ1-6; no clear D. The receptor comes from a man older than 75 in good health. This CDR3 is CASSQSYNSPLHF. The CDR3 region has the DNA TGTGCCAGCAGCCAGTCCTATAATTCACCCCTCCACTTT. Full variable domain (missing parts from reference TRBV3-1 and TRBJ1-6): DTAVSQTPKYLVTQMGNDKSIKCEQNLGHDTMYWYKQDSKKFLKIMFSYNNKELIINETVPNRFSPKSPDKAHLNLHINSLELGDSAVYFCASSQSYNSPLHFGNGTRLTVT.